The 5 T cell receptor beta chains in this list originate from one sample, sequenced in a study of glioma-infiltrating T cells. Using RNA template, CDR3s of TCR alpha and beta were amplified with iRepertoire arm-PCR. TCRdb re-derived calls from the multiplex PCR reads in MiXCR, one entry per CDR3 protein. The table includes approximately 190,000 distinct CDR3 sequences, about 31% detected once. Material: glioma tissue, nonneoplastic brain tissue, or PBMCs (not recorded which). The receptor set was obtained from a human donor with low-grade glioma or glioblastoma, undergoing nonglioma brain surgery, or in good health (not recorded which).

A single count supports this clonotype. This clone may be a read error of a much larger clone one base away. The gene calls are TRBV29-1 and TRBJ2-7; TRBD2 aligns across 7 bases. Unmatched junction bases numbered 8, after V lost 4 bases and J lost 5 bases. The CDR3 is 13 residues long. CDR1 is SQVTM and CDR2 is ANQGSEA in the germline V gene. The CDR3 nucleotides read TGCAGCGTTGTTTCGCGGGAGTCCAACGAGCAGTACTTC. Translated: CSVVSRESNEQYF.

There are many counts of this clonotype. CDR3 residues: CASSSIGQGVRGYTF. The DNA of the CDR3 is TGTGCCAGCAGCTCTATAGGACAGGGAGTACGAGGCTACACCTTC. This chain uses TRBV5-4 with TRBJ1-2; 8 positions agree with TRBD1. V was clipped by 3 bases and J by 8 bases; unmatched bases: 12. There are 15 residues in the CDR3. Per germline, CDR1 SGHNT and CDR2 YYREEE (reference sequence).

In its sample, this clonotype was seen many times. The chain's CDR3 is CSARPTTSGMDTQYF. For the CDR3, the DNA is TGCAGTGCTAGACCAACCACTAGCGGGATGGATACGCAGTATTTT. This rearrangement joins TRBV20-1 to TRBJ2-3; 10 nucleotides match TRBD2. V lost 2 bases, J lost 6 bases, and 8 bases stayed unmatched. This CDR3 comprises 15 residues. Germline values: CDR1 DFQATT, CDR2 SNEGSKA (reference sequence).

This clonotype was observed a single time. An end of the junction does not agree with germline; a read error may underlie this. This chain uses TRBV7-7 with TRBJ2-3, with TRBD1 matching over 9 bases. CDR3 size: 13 residues. In germline, CDR1 is SSHAT, CDR2 FNYEAQ (reference sequence). This CDR3 is CDSSRDRDDTQYF. The CDR3, as DNA: TGTGACAGCTCACGGGACAGGGACGATACGCAGTATTTT.

The chain links TRBV2 to TRBJ1-6; no firm D call. The CDR3 covers 14 residues. Deletions cut 3 bases from V and 4 bases from J, with 7 bases between. Per germline, CDR1 SNHLY and CDR2 FYNNEI. The chain's CDR3 is CASSDRSYNSPLHF. CDR3 DNA sequence: TGTGCCAGCAGTGATCGGAGTTATAATTCACCCCTCCACTTT.